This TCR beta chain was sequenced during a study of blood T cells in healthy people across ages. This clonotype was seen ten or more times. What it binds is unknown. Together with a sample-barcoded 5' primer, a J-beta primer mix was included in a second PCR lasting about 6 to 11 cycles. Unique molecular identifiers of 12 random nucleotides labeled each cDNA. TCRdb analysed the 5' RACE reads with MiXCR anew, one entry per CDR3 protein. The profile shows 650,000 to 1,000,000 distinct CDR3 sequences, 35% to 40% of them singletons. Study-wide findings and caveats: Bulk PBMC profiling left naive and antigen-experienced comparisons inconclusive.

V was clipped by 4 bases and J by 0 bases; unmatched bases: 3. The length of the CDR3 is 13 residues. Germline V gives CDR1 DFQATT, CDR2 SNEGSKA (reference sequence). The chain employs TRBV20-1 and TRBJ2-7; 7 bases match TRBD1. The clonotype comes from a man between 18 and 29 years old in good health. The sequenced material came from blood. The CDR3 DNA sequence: TGCAGTGCTACGACAGGGTCCTCCTACGAGCAGTACTTC. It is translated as CSATTGSSYEQYF.